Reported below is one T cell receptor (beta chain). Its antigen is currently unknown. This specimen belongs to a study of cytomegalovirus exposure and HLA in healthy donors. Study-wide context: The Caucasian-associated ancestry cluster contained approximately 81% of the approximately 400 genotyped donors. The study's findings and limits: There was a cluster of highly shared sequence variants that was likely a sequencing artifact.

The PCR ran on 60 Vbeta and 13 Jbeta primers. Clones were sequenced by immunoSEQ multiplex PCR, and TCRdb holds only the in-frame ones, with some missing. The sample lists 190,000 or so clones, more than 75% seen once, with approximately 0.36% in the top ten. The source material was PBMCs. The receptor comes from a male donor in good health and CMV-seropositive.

The CDR3 loop is CATSRGGVLPAETQYF. The CDR3, as DNA: TGTGCCACCAGCAGAGGGGGGGTGTTGCCAGCGGAGACCCAGTACTTC. The chain is built from TRBV15 and TRBJ2-5; possible D gene TRBD2, 6 bases. CDR1 and CDR2 from the germline V gene are LNHNV and YYDKDF (reference sequence). V lost 1 base to trimming and J lost 5 bases, with 17 bases between them. This CDR3 is 16 amino acids long.